Below, 26 T cell receptor beta chains from the same sample are listed, as sequenced in a study of cytomegalovirus exposure and HLA in healthy donors. The protocol was immunoSEQ multiplex PCR, while the TCRdb copy is restricted to in-frame clones and leaves out a portion. The sample lists 55,000 to 80,000 clones; roughly 94% were seen once. Source material: PBMCs. These receptors were taken from a man aged 18 to 35 in good health and CMV-seropositive.

The chain carries TRBV6-1 and TRBJ1-1, with 7 bases aligning to TRBD1. This CDR3 has 13 residues. Germline V gene lookup returns CDR1 MNHNS and CDR2 SASEGT. The V gene end was trimmed by 0 bases and the J gene end by 7 bases; junction bases not matched to a gene: 2. CDR3 nucleotides: TGTGCCAGCAGTGAAGCGCGGACAGGTGAAGCTTTCTTT. Translating gives CASSEARTGEAFF.

This clone was seen once. This chain connects TRBV6-1 to TRBJ1-2; no definite D call. CDR1 is MNHNS, CDR2 SASEGT, per germline. V dropped 1 base and J dropped 4 bases, with 13 bases sitting between them. The CDR3 extends over 15 amino acids. CDR3 DNA sequence: TGTGCCAGCAGTGAAGTGCCGACAAGTGGCTATGGCTACACCTTC. It codes for CASSEVPTSGYGYTF.

The chain has TRBV7-8 and TRBJ2-7; the D gene is possibly TRBD1 (5 bases). This CDR3 spans 14 amino acids. Germline V gene sequence: CDR1 SGHVS, CDR2 FQNEAQ. V shed 2 bases and J shed 2 bases, with 10 bases lying between them. CDR3 bases: TGTGCCAGCAGCTTAAGAGCAGGGCCCTACGAGCAGTACTTC. It codes for CASSLRAGPYEQYF.

The chain uses TRBV28 and TRBJ1-4, with 9 bases lining up with TRBD1. V lost 7 bases to trimming and J lost 8 bases; unmatched junction nucleotides: 11. The CDR3 extends over 15 amino acids. Germline V gene data show CDR1 as MDHEN and CDR2 as SYDVKM. The CDR3 nucleotides read TGTGCCAGCACCTGGGGGACAGGGAGGGAAGAAAAACTGTTTTTT. This encodes CASTWGTGREEKLFF.

V usage is TRBV7-8 and J usage is TRBJ1-2, with D possibly TRBD1 on 6 matching bases. V lost 5 bases, J lost 0 bases, and 22 bases lay in between. Germline CDR1 and CDR2: SGHVS and FQNEAQ. This CDR3 contains 18 residues. The CDR3 DNA sequence: TGTGCCAGCAGCCCGCTAAAGGGAGGGGGTCCAGCTAACTATGGCTACACCTTC. It yields the protein CASSPLKGGGPANYGYTF.

CDR3 DNA sequence: TGTGCCAGCAGCTTGAGAGGGGGTGAGGAAAAACTGTTTTTT. It translates to CASSLRGGEEKLFF. The rearrangement uses TRBV5-5 and TRBJ1-4, with a tentative D call TRBD1 (6 bases). Germline lookup yields CDR1 SGHKS and CDR2 YYEKEE (reference sequence). The CDR3 is 14 residues long. Trimming pared 1 base from V and 8 bases from J, leaving 12 bases between.

The rearrangement uses TRBV9 and TRBJ2-2; 7 positions match TRBD2. This CDR3 region has 15 residues. The germline V gene encodes CDR1 SGDLS and CDR2 YYNGEE. V shed 2 bases and J 0 bases; nucleotides not matched to a gene: 1. CDR3 residues: CASSVTSSNTGELFF. The CDR3 nucleotides read TGTGCCAGCAGCGTGACTAGCTCGAACACCGGGGAGCTGTTTTTT.

V usage is TRBV28 and J usage is TRBJ2-7; D might be TRBD2 (5 bases). Trimming left V 1 base short and J 7 bases short, with 8 bases between. The CDR3 extends over 12 amino acids. Germline V gives CDR1 MDHEN, CDR2 SYDVKM. The CDR3 is CASSLSGVEQYF. For the CDR3, the DNA is TGTGCCAGCAGTTTATCCGGGGTTGAGCAGTACTTC.

The chain carries TRBV6-6 and TRBJ2-7; 10 nucleotides align to TRBD1. J was trimmed by 5 bases and V by 4 bases; bases with no gene match: 11. Germline V gene lookup returns CDR1 MNHNY and CDR2 SVGAGI (reference sequence). The CDR3 spans 16 residues. The DNA for the CDR3 is TGTGCCAGCAGTTTCTTACCGGGACAGGGGAAGGACGAGCAGTACTTC. Translating it yields CASSFLPGQGKDEQYF.

The chain couples TRBV9 to TRBJ2-7, with D tentatively TRBD1 (6 bases). With 4 bases removed from V and 2 bases from J, the gap between germline ends came to 13 bases. Germline V gene sequence: CDR1 SGDLS, CDR2 YYNGEE. This CDR3 comprises 14 residues. The CDR3 DNA reads TGTGCCAGCAGCCCCCGGACAGACCCCTACGAGCAGTACTTC. It yields the protein CASSPRTDPYEQYF.

In its sample, this clone was seen a few times. The CDR3 nucleotides are TGTGCCAGCAGCTTAGTCGTCAGGAACTACGAGCAGTACTTC. It codes for CASSLVVRNYEQYF. This chain links TRBV7-2 with TRBJ2-7; no clear D gene. The CDR3 length is 14 residues. The V end lost 1 base, the J end lost 3 bases, and 10 bases lay between the germline ends. Germline values: CDR1 SGHTA, CDR2 FQGNSA.

This chain connects TRBV5-4 to TRBJ2-3; 13 bases line up with TRBD2. The CDR3 is made up of 20 amino acids. In germline, CDR1 is SGHNT, CDR2 YYREEE (reference sequence). Trimming removed 5 bases from V and 0 bases from J; junction bases left unmatched: 15. Written as DNA, the CDR3 is TGTGCCAGCAGACTAGCGGGGGGGCCGACCGGTCACAAAAGCACAGATACGCAGTATTTT. Translating gives CASRLAGGPTGHKSTDTQYF. The entire variable domain, with the rest obtained from reference TRBV5-4 and TRBJ2-3, is as follows: ETGVTQSPTHLIKTRGQQVTLRCSSQSGHNTVSWYQQALGQGPQFIFQYYREEENGRGNFPPRFSGLQFPNYSSELNVNALELDDSALYLCASRLAGGPTGHKSTDTQYFGPGTRLTVL.

The sample holds one count of this clone. The J gene is TRBJ1-4, the V gene TRBV19, with TRBD1 as a possible D gene (5 bases). V was pared by 3 bases and J by 0 bases, with 8 bases between. Germline loops: CDR1 LNHDA, CDR2 SQIVND (reference sequence). This CDR3 is 15 amino acids long. The CDR3 DNA sequence: TGTGCCAGTAGTATCCTAGGGGCAACTAATGAAAAACTGTTTTTT. Translation: CASSILGATNEKLFF. Variable domain in full (rest from reference TRBV19 and TRBJ1-4): DGGITQSPKYLFRKEGQNVTLSCEQNLNHDAMYWYRQDPGQGLRLIYYSQIVNDFQKGDIAEGYSVSREKKESFPLTVTSAQKNPTAFYLCASSILGATNEKLFFGSGTQLSVL.

The V gene is TRBV7-9, the J gene TRBJ2-4; TRBD1 is a possible D gene (6 bases). The CDR3 is made up of 14 amino acids. CDR1 and CDR2 (germline): SEHNR, FQNEAQ (reference sequence). Trimming removed 2 bases from V and 5 bases from J, with 10 bases in between. CDR3 in DNA: TGTGCCAGCAGCTTAACAGGGTACCAAAACATTCAGTACTTC. Residues: CASSLTGYQNIQYF.

The rearrangement uses TRBV4-1 and TRBJ1-4; the D gene is possibly TRBD1 (6 bases). CDR1 is MGHRA and CDR2 is YSYEKL in the germline V gene. This CDR3 spans 16 amino acids. Trimming cost V 4 bases and J 1 base, with 13 bases left between them. The CDR3 sequence: CASSPLKQGTNEKLFF. DNA for the CDR3: TGCGCCAGCAGCCCCCTAAAACAGGGAACTAATGAAAAACTGTTTTTT.

This chain connects TRBV12-5 to TRBJ1-5, with 9 bases that match TRBD1. CDR1 is LGHNT, CDR2 FRNRAP, per germline. The CDR3 has 19 amino acids. With V trimmed by 7 bases and J by 0 bases, 16 bases remained unmatched. The CDR3 is CASVFGPTQGAYSNQPQHF. Here the CDR3 DNA reads TGTGCTAGTGTTTTCGGTCCGACACAGGGGGCTTATAGCAATCAGCCCCAGCATTTT.

The CDR3 reads CASSLAAGPSYEQYF. In DNA, the CDR3 is TGCGCCAGCAGCTTGGCCGCAGGTCCGTCCTACGAGCAGTACTTC. This rearrangement joins TRBV5-1 to TRBJ2-7; D not certain. This CDR3 has 15 residues. Germline lookup yields CDR1 SGHRS and CDR2 YFSETQ. Trimming shortened V by 0 bases and J by 1 base, and 11 bases separated the two germline ends.

This chain joins TRBV6-5 and TRBJ1-5; D possibly corresponds to TRBD1 (5 bases). V was trimmed by 2 bases and J by 7 bases, leaving 12 bases between them. The CDR3 has 14 amino acids. Germline CDR1 and CDR2: MNHEY and SVGAGI. In DNA form, the CDR3 reads TGTGCCAGCAGTTACGGAGGGGACGGACAGCCCCAGCATTTT. This encodes CASSYGGDGQPQHF.

This chain connects TRBV5-1 to TRBJ2-5; a weak D match, TRBD2 (5 bases). Germline V gene sequence: CDR1 SGHRS, CDR2 YFSETQ. Trimming left V 0 bases short and J 5 bases short, with 11 bases between. This CDR3 has 14 amino acids. The CDR3 here is CASSLDPASETQYF. The CDR3 nucleotides read TGCGCCAGCAGCTTGGATCCAGCTAGCGAGACCCAGTACTTC.

This clone was seen many times. This chain uses TRBV2 with TRBJ1-5, with unresolved D. The CDR3 spans 14 residues. Trimming stripped 2 bases from V and 10 bases from J, with 15 bases between. Germline-derived CDR1 and CDR2 are SNHLY and FYNNEI. CDR3 in DNA: TGTGCCAGCAGTGAATCCTACGGGAATGGTCCCCAGCATTTT. Amino acid sequence: CASSESYGNGPQHF.

V usage is TRBV7-9 and J usage is TRBJ2-5, with D tentatively TRBD2 (6 bases). This CDR3 has 15 amino acids. Germline V lookup: CDR1 SEHNR, CDR2 FQNEAQ (reference sequence). The V end lost 1 base, the J end lost 7 bases, and 16 bases lay between the germline ends. In DNA, the CDR3 is TGTGCCAGCAGCTTAGTCGAGGGAGGCGGTTGGACCCAGTACTTC. Its translation is CASSLVEGGGWTQYF. Variable domain in full (rest from reference TRBV7-9 and TRBJ2-5): DTGVSQNPRHKITKRGQNVTFRCDPISEHNRLYWYRQTLGQGPEFLTYFQNEAQLEKSRLLSDRFSAERPKGSFSTLEIQRTEQGDSAMYLCASSLVEGGGWTQYFGPGTRLLVL.

This clone was counted a single time. V gene TRBV4-1 combines with J gene TRBJ2-7; a possible D gene is TRBD1 (5 bases). The CDR3 is 16 amino acids. Trimming pared 3 bases from V and 2 bases from J, leaving 17 bases between. The germline V gene encodes CDR1 MGHRA and CDR2 YSYEKL. CDR3 sequence (DNA): TGCGCCAGCAGCCACCCGCAGGGTAATCCCACCTACGAGCAGTACTTC. Residues: CASSHPQGNPTYEQYF.

J is TRBJ2-3 and V is TRBV9; 12 nucleotides match TRBD2. CDR3 size: 16 residues. Losses at the gene ends were 4 bases for V and 5 bases for J; bases not matched to a gene: 8. CDR1 and CDR2 (germline): SGDLS, YYNGEE. CDR3 nucleotides: TGTGCCAGCAGCTCTAGCGGGAGGGCCCGAGGAGATACGCAGTATTTT. As protein: CASSSSGRARGDTQYF.

CDR3 amino acids: CASSVAPRGDTQYF. The DNA of the CDR3 is TGTGCCAGCAGCGTAGCGCCCAGGGGGGATACGCAGTATTTT. V usage is TRBV9 and J usage is TRBJ2-3, with 7 bases aligning to TRBD1. J gave up 6 bases and V 0 bases, and 4 bases lay outside the gene matches. Germline CDR1 reads SGDLS; CDR2 reads YYNGEE. This CDR3 region has 14 residues.

V and J are TRBV28 and TRBJ2-7; 8 bases agree with TRBD1. The germline gives CDR1 MDHEN, CDR2 SYDVKM. Trimming cost V 9 bases and J 6 bases; bases outside gene matches: 7. The CDR3 consists of 12 residues. The chain's CDR3 is CASTGGLFEQYF. In DNA, the CDR3 is TGTGCCAGTACAGGGGGGCTTTTCGAGCAGTACTTC.

The chain uses TRBV28 and TRBJ2-1, with TRBD2 identical over 10 bases. The length of the CDR3 is 16 residues. V trimming: 2 bases; J trimming: 3 bases; junction bases outside the gene matches: 4. Germline lookup yields CDR1 MDHEN and CDR2 SYDVKM. The chain's CDR3 is CASSLVGTSDYNEQFF. CDR3 in DNA: TGTGCCAGCAGTTTAGTCGGGACTAGCGACTACAATGAGCAGTTCTTC.